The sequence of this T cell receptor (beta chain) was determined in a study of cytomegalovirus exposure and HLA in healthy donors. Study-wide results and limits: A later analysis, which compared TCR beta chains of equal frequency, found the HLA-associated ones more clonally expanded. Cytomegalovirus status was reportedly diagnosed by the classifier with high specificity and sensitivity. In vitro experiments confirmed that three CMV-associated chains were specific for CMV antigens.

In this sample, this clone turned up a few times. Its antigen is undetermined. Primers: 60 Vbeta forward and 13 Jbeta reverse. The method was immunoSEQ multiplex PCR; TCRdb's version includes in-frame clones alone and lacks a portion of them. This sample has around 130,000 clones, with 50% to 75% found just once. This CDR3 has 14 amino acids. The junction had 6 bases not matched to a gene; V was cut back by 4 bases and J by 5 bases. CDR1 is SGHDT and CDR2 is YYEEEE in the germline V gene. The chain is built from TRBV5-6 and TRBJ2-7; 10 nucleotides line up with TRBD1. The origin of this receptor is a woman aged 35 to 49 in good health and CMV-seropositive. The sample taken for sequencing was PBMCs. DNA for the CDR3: TGTGCCAGCAGCCCGACAGGGGGCGACGACGAGCAGTACTTC. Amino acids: CASSPTGGDDEQYF.